This note documents a single TCR beta chain sequence. What it recognizes is unknown. Per germline, CDR1 SGDLS and CDR2 YYNGEE. This CDR3 is built from 15 residues. Trimming pared 0 bases from V and 1 base from J, leaving 7 bases between. The data were taken from a study of cytomegalovirus exposure and HLA in healthy donors. For the study at large: Some 200 million T cells yielded approximately 100 million unique TCR beta sequences, as an earlier analysis found. HLA-typed donors contributed 80 million or so unique TCRs, which were held in an early data release. General study results and limits: The listing of roughly 160 TCR beta chains classed them as cytomegalovirus-associated. There was a cluster of highly shared sequence variants that was likely a sequencing artifact.

Researchers ran the PCR with 60 Vbeta and 13 Jbeta primers. Measured with immunoSEQ multiplex PCR; TCRdb has only the in-frame clones, and not every one. The sample includes 150,000 to 200,000 clones, 65% to 80% of them seen just once. The TCR was taken from a woman between 40 and 55 years old in good health and CMV-seronegative. The material sequenced was PBMCs. The chain combines TRBV9 with TRBJ2-2; D perhaps matches TRBD2 (5 bases). CDR3 protein: CASSVVSGNTGELFF. CDR3 nucleotides: TGTGCCAGCAGCGTAGTCAGCGGGAACACCGGGGAGCTGTTTTTT.